This TCR beta chain was captured by sequencing in a study of T cell responses to AZD1222 COVID-19 vaccine. Points from the study as a whole: A mostly white British donor set with more females was recruited, and clonal diversity was possibly underestimated. In the spike-specific TCR repertoire, nearly half reportedly target unmutated variant regions.

V was trimmed by 6 bases and J by 0 bases, leaving 12 bases between them. Germline CDR1 and CDR2: LNHDA and SQIVND (reference sequence). The CDR3 totals 14 residues. Only in-frame clones appear in the TCRdb table, and some are missing; sequencing was by immunoSEQ multiplex PCR. The sample lists about 120,000 clones, around 92% occurring once. Worth noting for this clone: Its cognate antigen is unknown.

The V call is TRBV19, the J call TRBJ2-7; D gene uncertain. The origin of this receptor is an adult in good health. Material: peripheral blood, obtained on day 0 of AZD1222 vaccination. The DNA of the CDR3 is TGTGCCAGTAGCGCTAATCTAGACTCCTACGAGCAGTACTTC. This encodes CASSANLDSYEQYF.